These 12 T cell receptor beta chains were sequenced from one sample in a study of Graves' ophthalmopathy and Graves' hyperthyroidism (dated by TCRdb to about 2018). TCRdb lists the instrument as Illumina HiSeq 2000. For repertoire sequencing, TCR beta CDR3 regions were amplified from RNA transcripts. A first-round RT-PCR used HTBI primers with the Qiagen OneStep RT-PCR kit, followed by a second-round multiplex PCR, size selection and purification. Using fastp trimming at Q25 and MiXCR clonotype assembly, TCRdb reanalyzed the public sequencing data and kept in-frame beta chains. Every distinct CDR3 protein forms one entry, paired with its most common genes and DNA. For this sample there are 260,000 or so distinct CDR3 sequences; 45% to 55% appear just once. The leading ten clones occupy around half of the sample. The source material was peripheral blood. The receptors derive from an adult man with Graves' ophthalmopathy.

A remark on this clonotype: The junction does not match germline at one end; this may be a read error. The V call is TRBV9, the J call TRBJ1-5; D is unresolved. Germline lookup yields CDR1 SGDLS and CDR2 YYNGEE. The CDR3 runs 15 residues. The CDR3 sequence: CASSLNGDSNQPQHF. In nucleotides, the CDR3 is TGCGCCAGCAGCTTGAACGGAGATAGCAATCAGCCCCAGCATTTT.

This clonotype was observed a few times. This chain uses TRBV10-1 with TRBJ1-6; D not resolved. The germline V gene has CDR1 WNHNN and CDR2 SYGVQD (reference sequence). V dropped 6 bases and J dropped 7 bases, with 10 bases sitting between them. This CDR3 has 13 residues. The CDR3 here is CASRETPNSPLHF. CDR3 nucleotide sequence: TGCGCCAGCAGGGAGACACCCAATTCACCCCTCCACTTT.

The chain employs TRBV12-3 or TRBV12-4 and TRBJ1-4; tentative D call: TRBD1 (5 bases). This CDR3 spans 14 amino acids. V was shortened by 1 base and J by 8 bases, with 11 bases between the two germline ends. This CDR3 is CASSLGGLKEKLFF. In DNA, the CDR3 is TGTGCCAGCAGTTTAGGGGGCCTGAAGGAAAAACTGTTTTTT.

This clonotype came up a few times. J is TRBJ2-6 and V is TRBV20-1; perhaps TRBD1 as D (5 bases). This CDR3 contains 14 residues. V shed 4 bases and J shed 3 bases, with 10 bases lying between them. CDR1 DFQATT and CDR2 SNEGSKA come from the germline V gene (reference sequence). Written as DNA, the CDR3 is TGCAGTGCTACCAGGGTGGATGGGGCCAACGTCCTGACTTTC. Translation gives CSATRVDGANVLTF.

This clonotype appeared a few times. The chain carries TRBV7-9 and TRBJ1-4; D not certain. The CDR3 loop spans 15 amino acids. V dropped 6 bases and J dropped 2 bases, with 13 bases sitting between them. CDR1 is SEHNR, CDR2 FQNEAQ, per germline (reference sequence). The CDR3 sequence: CASRGEGRTNEKLFF. In DNA, the CDR3 is TGTGCCAGCAGGGGCGAGGGTCGGACTAATGAAAAACTGTTTTTT.

This clonotype was detected only once. At one of its ends the junction is not consistent with the germline gene, which may arise from a read error. This rearrangement joins TRBV7-2 to TRBJ2-5; 7 nucleotides match TRBD2. The CDR3 has 13 amino acids. Germline V lookup: CDR1 SGHTA, CDR2 FQGNSA. The CDR3 DNA reads TGTGCCAGCAGCAGGGGCGGGGGAGATACGCAGTACTTT. Residues: CASSRGGGDTQYF.

Of note for this clonotype: One end of the junction fails to match germline, which may point to a read error. The V call is TRBV24-1, the J call TRBJ1-5; the match to TRBD1 covers 8 bases. Germline values: CDR1 KGHDR, CDR2 SFDVKD. The CDR3 is 13 amino acids. CDR3 coding DNA: TGTGCCAGCAGTCCGGACAGGGCTCAGCCCCAGCATTTT. Translating it yields CASSPDRAQPQHF.

The chain combines TRBV24-1 with TRBJ2-1, with 13 bases that match TRBD2. Germline CDR1 KGHDR, CDR2 SFDVKD. The CDR3 has 16 residues. The trim removed 4 bases at V and 7 bases at J, leaving 6 bases unmatched. The CDR3, as DNA: TGTGCCACCAGTGACTCCGGGACTAGCGGGATTAATGAGCAGTTCTTC. It codes for CATSDSGTSGINEQFF.

The chain carries TRBV20-1 and TRBJ2-6; 9 positions match TRBD1. The length of the CDR3 is 19 residues. Looked up from germline, CDR1 is DFQATT and CDR2 is SNEGSKA (reference sequence). With 5 bases clipped from V and 2 bases from J, the junction kept 16 bases outside the gene matches. The CDR3: CSAAPHSGTGMPGANVLTF. In DNA form, the CDR3 reads TGCAGTGCTGCCCCCCACTCCGGGACAGGGATGCCTGGGGCCAACGTCCTGACTTTC.

Here the CDR3 DNA reads TGTGCCAGCAGTAAACAGGGGGGGAAGGAGACCCAGTACTTC. Protein product: CASSKQGGKETQYF. This rearrangement joins TRBV9 to TRBJ2-5; tentatively, D is TRBD1 (8 bases). The germline CDR1 and CDR2 sequences are SGDLS and YYNGEE. Trimming took off 5 bases at V and 5 bases at J, with 16 bases between the two ends. CDR3 length: 14 residues. Together with reference TRBV9 and TRBJ2-5, the CDR3 gives the full variable domain: DSGVTQTPKHLITATGQRVTLRCSPRSGDLSVYWYQQSLDQGLQFLIQYYNGEERAKGNILERFSAQQFPDLHSELNLSSLELGDSALYFCASSKQGGKETQYFGPGTRLLVL.

The V call is TRBV5-6, the J call TRBJ1-6; 8 nucleotides align to TRBD1. V shed 1 base and J 8 bases; nucleotides not matched to a gene: 5. This CDR3 region has 15 residues. Germline lookup yields CDR1 SGHDT and CDR2 YYEEEE. The CDR3: CASSLRGQADSPLHF. For the CDR3, the DNA is TGTGCCAGCAGCTTGAGGGGACAGGCGGATTCACCCCTCCACTTT.

V gene TRBV20-1 combines with J gene TRBJ1-5, with 7 bases matching TRBD1. The junction had 7 bases not matched to a gene; V was cut back by 4 bases and J by 4 bases. Germline V lookup: CDR1 DFQATT, CDR2 SNEGSKA (reference sequence). This CDR3 spans 14 amino acids. CDR3 sequence reads: CSANQGQFNQPQHF. The CDR3 DNA sequence: TGCAGTGCTAACCAGGGACAGTTTAATCAGCCCCAGCATTTT.